The 8 T cell receptor beta chains below all came from one sample that was sequenced in a study of early T cells in non-severe SARS-CoV-2 infection. TCRdb used MiXCR to reprocess the 5' RACE reads, holding one entry per CDR3 protein. The sample has 80,000 to 100,000 distinct CDR3 sequences, around 15% seen once. The sample consisted of whole blood. These receptors came from an adult who was a healthcare worker with PCR-confirmed SARS-CoV-2 infection or an uninfected control (not recorded which).

Worth noting for this clonotype: A read error may produce the germline difference seen at one junction end. The chain is built from TRBV6-6 and TRBJ1-2; D is perhaps TRBD1 (5 bases). CDR3 length: 15 amino acids. Germline values: CDR1 MNHNY, CDR2 SVGAGI (reference sequence). CDR3 coding DNA: TGTGCCAGCAGCCGCGGGACGGTAGCTAACTATGGCTGCACCTTC. It codes for CASSRGTVANYGCTF.

The CDR3 sequence: CASTPNQGADTGELFF. In nucleotides, the CDR3 is TGCGCCAGCACCCCGAACCAGGGGGCCGACACCGGGGAGCTGTTTTTT. The V and J genes are TRBV5-1 and TRBJ2-2; 8 nucleotides line up with TRBD1. CDR3 length equals 16 residues. Trimming at V came to 6 bases and at J to 3 bases, leaving 10 bases not matched to a gene. Germline CDR1 SGHRS, CDR2 YFSETQ.

Only a few counts were recorded for this clonotype. The chain combines TRBV7-9 with TRBJ2-1; 9 positions match TRBD2. The CDR3 consists of 16 residues. The V gene's germline CDR1 is SEHNR and CDR2 FQNEAQ (reference sequence). After removal of 5 bases from V and 0 bases from J, the junction contained 5 bases not matched to a gene. The DNA for the CDR3 is TGTGCCAGCAGCCCAGTGGGACTAGCCTCCTACAATGAGCAGTTCTTC. Amino acids: CASSPVGLASYNEQFF.

This clonotype came up many times. The rearrangement links TRBV7-6 to TRBJ2-2; 10 nucleotides agree with TRBD2. Germline CDR1 SGHVS, CDR2 FNYEAQ. Trimming cost V 11 bases and J 0 bases; bases outside gene matches: 9. There are 16 residues in the CDR3. The DNA of the CDR3 is TGTGCCGCCCATACTAGCGGGGTTACGAACACCGGGGAGCTGTTTTTT. This codes for CAAHTSGVTNTGELFF.

Many counts were recorded for this clonotype. The chain is built from TRBV4-1 and TRBJ2-7, with TRBD1 as a possible D gene (6 bases). V dropped 3 bases and J dropped 1 base, with 13 bases sitting between them. The CDR3 has 15 residues. The V gene's germline CDR1 is MGHRA and CDR2 YSYEKL. The CDR3 DNA follows: TGCGCCAGCAGCCAGGCCGGGACAAAGTCCTACGAGCAGTACTTC. Translated, it gives CASSQAGTKSYEQYF.

At least ten counts were recorded for this clonotype. V usage is TRBV15 and J usage is TRBJ2-5; 9 bases align to TRBD1. The length of the CDR3 is 15 residues. Losses at the gene ends were 0 bases for V and 4 bases for J; bases not matched to a gene: 3. The germline V gene encodes CDR1 LNHNV and CDR2 YYDKDF (reference sequence). The CDR3 sequence: CATSRDRTGVETQYF. The CDR3 DNA is TGTGCCACCAGCAGAGATAGGACAGGGGTAGAGACCCAGTACTTC.

Only a few counts were recorded for this clonotype. The gene calls are TRBV18 and TRBJ2-1; TRBD2 might be the D (6 bases). Trimming cost V 3 bases and J 8 bases, with 17 bases left between them. The CDR3 totals 15 residues. Germline CDR1 and CDR2: KGHSH and LQKENI. CDR3 coding DNA: TGTGCCAGCTCACCGTACACCCCTCCGGGAGATGAGCAGTTCTTC. Translating it yields CASSPYTPPGDEQFF.

This clonotype has only a few counts. The chain has TRBV2 and TRBJ1-1; D may be TRBD1 (5 bases). The V and J ends lost 4 bases and 1 base respectively, with 10 bases between them. CDR1 and CDR2 from the germline V gene are SNHLY and FYNNEI. The CDR3 loop spans 14 amino acids. The CDR3 nucleotides read TGTGCCAGCAGTGCAGAGGGGAGGAACACTGAAGCTTTCTTT. It is translated as CASSAEGRNTEAFF.